This T cell receptor beta chain was captured in a study of T cells in Graves' hyperthyroidism and ophthalmopathy. Study-level information: Before any treatment, at initial diagnosis, peripheral blood was collected.

This clonotype has only a few counts. RNA transcripts yielded amplified TCR beta CDR3 regions. With the HTBI primer set, the TCR CDR3 went through a first round of RT-PCR. TCRdb analysed the multiplex PCR reads with MiXCR anew, one entry per CDR3 protein. The sample comprises about 290,000 distinct CDR3 sequences, 10% to 15% of which are singletons, and roughly 7.5% rests with the top ten. Clinical symptoms, serum thyroxine, TRAb, thyroid ultrasound and orbital computed tomography informed diagnoses. The CDR3 length is 14 residues. Germline trimming cut 2 bases from V and 7 bases from J; bases unmatched to any gene: 5. Germline V lookup: CDR1 SGHNT, CDR2 YYREEE (reference sequence).

V gene TRBV5-4 combines with J gene TRBJ2-1; TRBD1 aligns across 8 bases. Sequenced sample: blood. This sequence originates from a woman under 40 with Graves' hyperthyroidism that later progressed to Graves' ophthalmopathy. CDR3 sequence reads: CASSLSYRGNEQFF. CDR3 sequence (DNA): TGTGCCAGCAGCTTATCCTACAGGGGGAATGAGCAGTTCTTC.